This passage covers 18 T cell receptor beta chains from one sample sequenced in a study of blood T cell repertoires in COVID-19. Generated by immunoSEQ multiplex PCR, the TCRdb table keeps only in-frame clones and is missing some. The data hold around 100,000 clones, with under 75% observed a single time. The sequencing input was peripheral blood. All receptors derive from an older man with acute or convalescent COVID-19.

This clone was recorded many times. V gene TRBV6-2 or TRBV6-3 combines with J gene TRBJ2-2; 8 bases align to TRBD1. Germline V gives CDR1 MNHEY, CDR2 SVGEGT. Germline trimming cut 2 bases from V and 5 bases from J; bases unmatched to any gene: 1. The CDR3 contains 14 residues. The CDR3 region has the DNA TGTGCCAGCAGTTACACAGGGGGGACCGGGGAGCTGTTTTTT. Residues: CASSYTGGTGELFF.

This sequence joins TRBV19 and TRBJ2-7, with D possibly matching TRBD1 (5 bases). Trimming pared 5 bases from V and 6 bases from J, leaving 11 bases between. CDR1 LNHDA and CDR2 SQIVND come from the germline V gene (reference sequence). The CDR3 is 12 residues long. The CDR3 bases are TGTGCCAGTAGTGCCAGGGTTAGCGAGCAGTACTTC. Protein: CASSARVSEQYF.

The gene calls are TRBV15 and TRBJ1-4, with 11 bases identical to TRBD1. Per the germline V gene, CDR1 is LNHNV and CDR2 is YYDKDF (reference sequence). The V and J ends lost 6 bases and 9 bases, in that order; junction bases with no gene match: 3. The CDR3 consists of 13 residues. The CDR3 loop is CATSMDRGQKLFF. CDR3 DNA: TGTGCCACCAGTATGGACAGGGGGCAAAAACTGTTTTTT.

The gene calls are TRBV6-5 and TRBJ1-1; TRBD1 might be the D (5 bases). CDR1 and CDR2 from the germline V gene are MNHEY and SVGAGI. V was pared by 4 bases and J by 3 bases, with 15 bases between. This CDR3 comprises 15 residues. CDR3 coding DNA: TGTGCCAGCAGTTCCCCGGCGGGGGACGACACTGAAGCTTTCTTT. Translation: CASSSPAGDDTEAFF.

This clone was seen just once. CDR3 residues: CASSQDSIGTRWQETQYF. For the CDR3, the DNA is TGTGCCAGCAGCCAAGATAGTATCGGGACTAGGTGGCAAGAGACCCAGTACTTC. This chain uses TRBV14 with TRBJ2-5, with TRBD2 matching over 8 bases. Germline V CDR1 and CDR2: SGHDN, FVKESK. Trimming at V came to 0 bases and at J to 2 bases, leaving 11 bases not matched to a gene. The CDR3 is made up of 18 amino acids.

DNA of the CDR3: TGTGCCAGCAGCGGACGGGACAGGGTTTTAGAGACCCAGTACTTC. It codes for CASSGRDRVLETQYF. This chain joins TRBV9 and TRBJ2-5, with TRBD1 identical over 9 bases. Losses at the gene ends were 3 bases for V and 4 bases for J; bases not matched to a gene: 7. Germline V gene data show CDR1 as SGDLS and CDR2 as YYNGEE. CDR3 length: 15 residues.

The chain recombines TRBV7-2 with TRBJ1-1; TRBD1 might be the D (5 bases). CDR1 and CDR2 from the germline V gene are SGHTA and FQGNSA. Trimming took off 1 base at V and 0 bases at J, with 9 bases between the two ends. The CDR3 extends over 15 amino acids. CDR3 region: CASSLVPGVNTEAFF. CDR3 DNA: TGTGCCAGCAGCTTAGTGCCGGGGGTGAACACTGAAGCTTTCTTT.

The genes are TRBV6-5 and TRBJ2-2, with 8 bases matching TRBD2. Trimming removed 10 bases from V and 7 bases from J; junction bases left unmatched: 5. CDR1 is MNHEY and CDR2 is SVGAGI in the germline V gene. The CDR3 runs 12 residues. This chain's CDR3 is CATQRESGELFF. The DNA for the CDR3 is TGTGCCACTCAGCGGGAGAGCGGGGAGCTGTTTTTT.

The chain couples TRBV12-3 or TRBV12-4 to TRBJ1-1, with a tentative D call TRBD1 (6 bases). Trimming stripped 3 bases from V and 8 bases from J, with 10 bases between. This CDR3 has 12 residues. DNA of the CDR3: TGTGCCAGCAGTTTCGGACAGACAGAAGCTTTCTTT. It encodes CASSFGQTEAFF.

CDR3 coding DNA: TGTGCCAGCAGCTTAACTTCGGACAGGGCCGGGGACATTCAGTACTTC. This translates into CASSLTSDRAGDIQYF. The chain couples TRBV7-2 to TRBJ2-4; 8 bases fit TRBD1. Germline assignment: CDR1 SGHTA and CDR2 FQGNSA. The V gene end was trimmed by 2 bases and the J gene end by 8 bases; junction bases not matched to a gene: 11. The CDR3 covers 16 residues.

CDR3 coding DNA: TGTGCCAGCAGCGTAGAACTAGCGGAGTACAATGAGCAGTTCTTC. Its protein is CASSVELAEYNEQFF. The chain is built from TRBV9 and TRBJ2-1, with 8 positions matching TRBD2. There are 15 residues in the CDR3. After removal of 0 bases from V and 4 bases from J, the junction contained 3 bases not matched to a gene. Germline V gene sequence: CDR1 SGDLS, CDR2 YYNGEE. Complete variable domain (other parts from reference TRBV9 and TRBJ2-1): DSGVTQTPKHLITATGQRVTLRCSPRSGDLSVYWYQQSLDQGLQFLIQYYNGEERAKGNILERFSAQQFPDLHSELNLSSLELGDSALYFCASSVELAEYNEQFFGPGTRLTVL.

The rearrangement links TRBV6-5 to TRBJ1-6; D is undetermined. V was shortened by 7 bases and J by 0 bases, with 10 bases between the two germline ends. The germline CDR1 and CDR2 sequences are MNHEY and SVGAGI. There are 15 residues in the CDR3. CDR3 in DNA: TGTGCCAGCACCGAGCTAAGCTCCTATAATTCACCCCTCCACTTT. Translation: CASTELSSYNSPLHF.

The CDR3 bases are TGTGCCAGCAGCCAACGACAGGGATTAAGAGAGACCCAGTACTTC. Translating it yields CASSQRQGLRETQYF. The chain recombines TRBV14 with TRBJ2-5; the match to TRBD1 covers 7 bases. Per germline, CDR1 SGHDN and CDR2 FVKESK. The CDR3 length is 15 residues. V lost 2 bases to trimming and J lost 4 bases; unmatched junction nucleotides: 7.

Here the CDR3 DNA reads TGTGCCAGCAGTTTCCGCTACGAGCAGTACTTC. Amino acid sequence: CASSFRYEQYF. V usage is TRBV12-3 or TRBV12-4 and J usage is TRBJ2-7; D is undetermined. V gave up 3 bases and J gave up 3 bases, with 3 bases separating them. The CDR3 length is 11 residues.

The CDR3 bases are TGTGCCAGCAGTCTAGGGCATGAAAAACTGTTTTTT. Translation: CASSLGHEKLFF. This chain joins TRBV12-3 or TRBV12-4 and TRBJ1-4; D gene uncertain. The CDR3 is made up of 12 amino acids. V lost 5 bases and J 6 bases, leaving 7 bases between the germline ends.

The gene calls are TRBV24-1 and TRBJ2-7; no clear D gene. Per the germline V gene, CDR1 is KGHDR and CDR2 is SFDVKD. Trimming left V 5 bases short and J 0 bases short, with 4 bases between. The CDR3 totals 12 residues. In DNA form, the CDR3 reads TGTGCCACCAGTGGGAGCTCCTACGAGCAGTACTTC. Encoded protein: CATSGSSYEQYF.

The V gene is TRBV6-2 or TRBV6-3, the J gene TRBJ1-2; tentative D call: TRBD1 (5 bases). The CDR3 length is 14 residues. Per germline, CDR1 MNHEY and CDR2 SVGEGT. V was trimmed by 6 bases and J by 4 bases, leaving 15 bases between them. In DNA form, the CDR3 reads TGTGCCAGCAGCATGCTAGCGGGGACCTATGGCTACACCTTC. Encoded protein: CASSMLAGTYGYTF.

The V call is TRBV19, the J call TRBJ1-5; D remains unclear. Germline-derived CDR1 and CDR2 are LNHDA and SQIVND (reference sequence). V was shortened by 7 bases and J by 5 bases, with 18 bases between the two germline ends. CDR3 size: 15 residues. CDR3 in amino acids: CASTNPGGPYQPQHF. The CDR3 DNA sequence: TGTGCCAGTACCAACCCGGGTGGCCCCTATCAGCCCCAGCATTTT.